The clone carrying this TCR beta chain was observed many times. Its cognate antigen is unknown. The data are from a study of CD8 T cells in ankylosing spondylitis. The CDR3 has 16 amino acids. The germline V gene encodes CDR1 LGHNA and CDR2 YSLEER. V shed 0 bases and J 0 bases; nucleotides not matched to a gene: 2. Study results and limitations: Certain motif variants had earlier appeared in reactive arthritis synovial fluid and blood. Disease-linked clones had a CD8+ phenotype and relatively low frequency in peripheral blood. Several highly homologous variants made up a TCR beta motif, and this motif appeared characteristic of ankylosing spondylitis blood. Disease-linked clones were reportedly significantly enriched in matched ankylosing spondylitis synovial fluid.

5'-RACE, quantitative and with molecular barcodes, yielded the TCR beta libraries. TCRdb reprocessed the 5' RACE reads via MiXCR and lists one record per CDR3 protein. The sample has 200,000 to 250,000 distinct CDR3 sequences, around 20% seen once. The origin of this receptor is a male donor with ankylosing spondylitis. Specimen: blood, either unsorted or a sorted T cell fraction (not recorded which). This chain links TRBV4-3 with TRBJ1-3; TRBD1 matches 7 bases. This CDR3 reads CASSQDRDSSGNTIYF. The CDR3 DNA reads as TGCGCCAGCAGCCAAGATAGGGACAGCTCTGGAAACACCATATATTTT.